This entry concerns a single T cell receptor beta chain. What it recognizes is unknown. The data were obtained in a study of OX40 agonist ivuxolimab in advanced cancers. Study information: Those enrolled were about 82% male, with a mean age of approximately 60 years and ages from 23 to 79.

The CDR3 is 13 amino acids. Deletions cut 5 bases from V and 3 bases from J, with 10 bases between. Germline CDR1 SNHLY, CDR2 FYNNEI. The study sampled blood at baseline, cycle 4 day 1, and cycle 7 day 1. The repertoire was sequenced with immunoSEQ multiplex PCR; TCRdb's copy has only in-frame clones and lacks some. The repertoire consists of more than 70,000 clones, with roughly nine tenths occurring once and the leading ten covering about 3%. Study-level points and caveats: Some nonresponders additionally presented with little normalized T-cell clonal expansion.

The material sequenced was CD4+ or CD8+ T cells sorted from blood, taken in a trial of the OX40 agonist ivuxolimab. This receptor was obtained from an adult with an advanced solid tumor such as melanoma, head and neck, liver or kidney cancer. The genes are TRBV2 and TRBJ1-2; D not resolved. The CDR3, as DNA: TGTGCCAGCAGTCCTCACGGGGACTATGGCTACACCTTC. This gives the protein CASSPHGDYGYTF.